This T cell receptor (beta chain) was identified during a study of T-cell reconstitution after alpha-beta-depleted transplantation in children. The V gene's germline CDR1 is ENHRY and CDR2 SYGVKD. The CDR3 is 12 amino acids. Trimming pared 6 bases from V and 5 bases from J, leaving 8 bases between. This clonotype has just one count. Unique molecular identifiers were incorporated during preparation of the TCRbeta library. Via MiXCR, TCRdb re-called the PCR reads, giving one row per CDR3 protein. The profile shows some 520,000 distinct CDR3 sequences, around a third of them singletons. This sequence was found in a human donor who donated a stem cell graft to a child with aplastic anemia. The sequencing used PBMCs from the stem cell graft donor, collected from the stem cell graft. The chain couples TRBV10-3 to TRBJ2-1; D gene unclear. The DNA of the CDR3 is TGTGCCATCAGAAAAGTTGACAATGAGCAGTTCTTC. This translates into CAIRKVDNEQFF.